The next 5 T cell receptor beta chains were all read from a single sample in a study of response to subunit inactivated influenza vaccine. From the RT-PCR reads, TCRdb called clonotypes with MiXCR, one entry per CDR3 protein. The table shows around 790,000 distinct CDR3 sequences, with 21% occurring only once. Sequenced here: PBMCs from blood, sampled 5 to 6 days after vaccination. The receptor source for this set is a man aged 45-65 years who received an inactivated influenza vaccine.

In its sample, this clonotype was seen many times. The chain couples TRBV4-3 to TRBJ2-5, with D unclear. The V and J ends lost 4 bases and 0 bases respectively, with 9 bases between them. The CDR3 runs to 14 residues. Looked up from germline, CDR1 is LGHNA and CDR2 is YSLEER. CDR3 in amino acids: CASSPLSYQETQYF. CDR3 coding DNA: TGCGCCAGCAGCCCCCTAAGCTACCAAGAGACCCAGTACTTC.

This clonotype was detected only a few times. This rearrangement joins TRBV7-9 to TRBJ2-5; 7 bases agree with TRBD1. This CDR3 region has 14 residues. Germline V lookup: CDR1 SEHNR, CDR2 FQNEAQ (reference sequence). V shed 5 bases and J 3 bases; nucleotides not matched to a gene: 6. This CDR3 reads CASSRRDSKETQYF. In nucleotides, the CDR3 is TGTGCCAGCAGCCGCCGGGACAGCAAAGAGACCCAGTACTTC.

This chain connects TRBV12-3 or TRBV12-4 to TRBJ1-2; D call uncertain. The CDR3 has 13 residues. V was clipped by 7 bases and J by 4 bases, with 13 bases between them. The CDR3 spells CASTPQPLYGYTF. CDR3 coding DNA: TGTGCCAGCACCCCACAACCCCTCTATGGCTACACCTTC.

The genes are TRBV24-1 and TRBJ2-5, with 7 bases fitting TRBD1. With 4 bases clipped from V and 5 bases from J, the junction kept 9 bases outside the gene matches. CDR1 is KGHDR, CDR2 SFDVKD, per germline. The CDR3 spans 15 residues. This chain's CDR3 is CATSDWTGLGETQYF. The CDR3 bases are TGTGCCACCAGTGACTGGACAGGACTCGGGGAGACCCAGTACTTC.

J is TRBJ2-3 and V is TRBV11-2; TRBD2 aligns across 10 bases. J was trimmed by 5 bases and V by 5 bases; bases with no gene match: 4. The CDR3 totals 14 residues. Germline CDR1 reads SGHAT; CDR2 reads FQNNGV. The CDR3 nucleotides are TGTGCCAGCAGCAGTCTAGCGGGAGTAGATACGCAGTATTTT. It translates to CASSSLAGVDTQYF.